Sequencing of this TCR beta chain was carried out in a study of blood T cell repertoires in COVID-19. Study background: T cells, B-cell-depleted T cells, or PBMCs provided the cDNA or gDNA that served as material.

The method was immunoSEQ multiplex PCR; TCRdb's version includes in-frame clones alone and lacks a portion of them. The table has roughly 180,000 clones, about 85% seen once; the top ten hold around 2.1%. This CDR3 spans 13 amino acids. The germline V gene has CDR1 LNHDA and CDR2 SQIVND (reference sequence). Trimming shortened V by 5 bases and J by 4 bases, and 9 bases separated the two germline ends. Those enrolled, adults aged roughly 18 to 90 years, came from 24 US areas. Clinical histories supplied by participants themselves formed the basis of cohort assignment. V is TRBV19 and J is TRBJ1-5, with TRBD1 as a possible D gene (5 bases). Sequenced material: PBMCs or T cells enriched from blood (not recorded which). The sequence derives from a woman aged 25 to 39 who had recovered from COVID-19. The DNA for the CDR3 is TGTGCCAGTAGTTTGCAGGGTAATCAGCCCCAGCATTTT. This encodes CASSLQGNQPQHF. The full variable domain, in which reference TRBV19 and TRBJ1-5 provide the parts outside the CDR3, is DGGITQSPKYLFRKEGQNVTLSCEQNLNHDAMYWYRQDPGQGLRLIYYSQIVNDFQKGDIAEGYSVSREKKESFPLTVTSAQKNPTAFYLCASSLQGNQPQHFGDGTRLSIL.